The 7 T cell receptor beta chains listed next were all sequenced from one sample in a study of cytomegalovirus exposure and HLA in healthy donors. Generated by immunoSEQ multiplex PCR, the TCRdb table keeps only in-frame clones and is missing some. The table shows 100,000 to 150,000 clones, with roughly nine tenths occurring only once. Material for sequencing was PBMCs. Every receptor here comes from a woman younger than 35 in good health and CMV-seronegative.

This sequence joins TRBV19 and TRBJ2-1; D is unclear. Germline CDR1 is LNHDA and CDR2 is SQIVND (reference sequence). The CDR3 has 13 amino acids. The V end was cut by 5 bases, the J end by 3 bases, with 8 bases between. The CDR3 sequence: CASSSSLYNEQFF. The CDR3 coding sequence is TGTGCCAGTAGTTCCTCCCTCTACAATGAGCAGTTCTTC. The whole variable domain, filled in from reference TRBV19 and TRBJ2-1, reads DGGITQSPKYLFRKEGQNVTLSCEQNLNHDAMYWYRQDPGQGLRLIYYSQIVNDFQKGDIAEGYSVSREKKESFPLTVTSAQKNPTAFYLCASSSSLYNEQFFGPGTRLTVL.

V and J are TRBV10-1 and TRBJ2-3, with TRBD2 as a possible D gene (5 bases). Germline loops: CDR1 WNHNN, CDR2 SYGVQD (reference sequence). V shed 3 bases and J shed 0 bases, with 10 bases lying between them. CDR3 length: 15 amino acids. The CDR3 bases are TGCGCCAGCAGTGATGGCGGGTCTAGCACAGATACGCAGTATTTT. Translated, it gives CASSDGGSSTDTQYF.

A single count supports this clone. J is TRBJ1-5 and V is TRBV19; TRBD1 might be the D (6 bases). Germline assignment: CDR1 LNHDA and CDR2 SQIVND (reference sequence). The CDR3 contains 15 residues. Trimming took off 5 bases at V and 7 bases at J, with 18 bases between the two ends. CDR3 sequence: CASSSHGWGGQPQHF. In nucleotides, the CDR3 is TGTGCCAGTAGTTCGCATGGGTGGGGGGGCCAGCCCCAGCATTTT.

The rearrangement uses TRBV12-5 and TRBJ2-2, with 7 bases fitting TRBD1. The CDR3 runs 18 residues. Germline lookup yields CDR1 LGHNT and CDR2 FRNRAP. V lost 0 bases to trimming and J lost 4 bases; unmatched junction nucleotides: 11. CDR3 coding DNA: TGTGCTAGTGGTTTGGTAGATGTACAGGGGTACTCCACCGGGGAGCTGTTTTTT. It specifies CASGLVDVQGYSTGELFF. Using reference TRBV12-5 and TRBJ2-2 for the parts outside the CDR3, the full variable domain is DARVTQTPRHKVTEMGQEVTMRCQPILGHNTVFWYRQTMMQGLELLAYFRNRAPLDDSGMPKDRFSAEMPDATLATLKIQPSEPRDSAVYFCASGLVDVQGYSTGELFFGEGSRLTVL.

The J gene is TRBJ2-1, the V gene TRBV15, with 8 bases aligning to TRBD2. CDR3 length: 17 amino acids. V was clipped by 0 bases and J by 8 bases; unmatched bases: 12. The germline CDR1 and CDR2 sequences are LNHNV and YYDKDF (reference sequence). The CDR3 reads CATSRELRAGVRDEQFF. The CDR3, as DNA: TGTGCCACCAGCAGAGAATTGAGAGCGGGAGTTAGGGATGAGCAGTTCTTC.

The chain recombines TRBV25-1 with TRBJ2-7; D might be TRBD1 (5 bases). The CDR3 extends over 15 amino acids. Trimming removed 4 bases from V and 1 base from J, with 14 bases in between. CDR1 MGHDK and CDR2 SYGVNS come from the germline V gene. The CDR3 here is CASSASGRVSYEQYF. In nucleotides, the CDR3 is TGTGCCAGCAGTGCATCAGGGCGAGTATCCTACGAGCAGTACTTC.

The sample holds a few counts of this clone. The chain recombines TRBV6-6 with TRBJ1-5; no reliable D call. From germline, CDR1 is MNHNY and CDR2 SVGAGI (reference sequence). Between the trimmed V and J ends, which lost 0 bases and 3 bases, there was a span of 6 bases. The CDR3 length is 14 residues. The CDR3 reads CASSYSAINQPQHF. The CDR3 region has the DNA TGTGCCAGCAGTTACTCAGCGATCAATCAGCCCCAGCATTTT.